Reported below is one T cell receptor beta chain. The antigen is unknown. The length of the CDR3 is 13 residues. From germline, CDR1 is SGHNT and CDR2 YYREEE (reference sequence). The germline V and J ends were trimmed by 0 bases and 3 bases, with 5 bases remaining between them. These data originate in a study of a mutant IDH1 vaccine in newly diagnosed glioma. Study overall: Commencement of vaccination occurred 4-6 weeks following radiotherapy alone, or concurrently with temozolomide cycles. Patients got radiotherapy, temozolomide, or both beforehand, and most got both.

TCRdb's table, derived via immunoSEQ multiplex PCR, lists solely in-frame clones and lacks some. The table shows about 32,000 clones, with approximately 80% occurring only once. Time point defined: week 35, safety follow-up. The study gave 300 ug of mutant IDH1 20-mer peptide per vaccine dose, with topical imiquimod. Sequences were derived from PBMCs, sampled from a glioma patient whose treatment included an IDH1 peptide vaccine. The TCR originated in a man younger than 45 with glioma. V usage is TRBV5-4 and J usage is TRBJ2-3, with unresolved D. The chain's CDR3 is CASSLVPTDTQYF. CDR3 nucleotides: TGTGCCAGCAGCTTGGTCCCGACAGATACGCAGTATTTT.